This is a list of T cell receptor beta chains from one sample in a study of PD-L1 blockade in urothelial cancer. Sequenced by immunoSEQ multiplex PCR; TCRdb stores in-frame clones only, minus some. The sample lists under 95,000 clones, around 84% occurring once. This specimen was PBMCs, taken around atezolizumab (anti-PD-L1) treatment. These receptors all stem from a woman aged 65 to 85 with urothelial cancer. Each CDR3 is given with its conserved first and last residue. D genes are given only for firm matches. Rows give clone size only sometimes, using once, few, many, or a class for an expanded clone.

v_call: TRBV30
j_call: TRBJ1-6
clone_size: few
d_call: TRBD1
cdr3_aa: CAWSIRTGNSPLHF
cdr3_nt: TGTGCCTGGAGCATTCGGACAGGGAATTCACCCCTCCACTTT

v_call: TRBV27
j_call: TRBJ2-7
clone_size: .
d_call: .
cdr3_aa: CASSFRAAYEQYF
cdr3_nt: TGTGCCAGCAGTTTCAGGGCCGCCTACGAGCAGTACTTC

v_call: TRBV30
j_call: TRBJ1-2
clone_size: .
d_call: TRBD1
cdr3_aa: CAGGRQGLFYGYTF
cdr3_nt: TGTGCCGGGGGAAGACAGGGACTCTTCTATGGCTACACCTTC

v_call: TRBV9
j_call: TRBJ2-2
clone_size: .
d_call: TRBD2
cdr3_aa: CASRAGTSGTGELFF
cdr3_nt: TGTGCCAGCAGGGCCGGGACTAGCGGTACCGGGGAGCTGTTTTTT

v_call: TRBV27
j_call: TRBJ2-7
clone_size: .
d_call: .
cdr3_aa: CASSLLLSPRYEQYF
cdr3_nt: TGTGCCAGCAGTTTATTATTATCTCCCCGCTACGAGCAGTACTTC

v_call: TRBV28
j_call: TRBJ2-5
clone_size: .
d_call: .
cdr3_aa: CASSSSSGMLETQYF
cdr3_nt: TGTGCCAGCAGTTCGTCCTCGGGGATGTTAGAGACCCAGTACTTC

v_call: TRBV7-9
j_call: TRBJ2-4
clone_size: .
d_call: .
cdr3_aa: CASSRSQGFLDIQYF
cdr3_nt: TGTGCCAGCAGCCGGTCGCAGGGTTTCCTGGACATTCAGTACTTC

v_call: TRBV18
j_call: TRBJ2-7
clone_size: .
d_call: .
cdr3_aa: CASSAGGGASYEQYF
cdr3_nt: TGTGCCAGCTCAGCCGGAGGGGGGGCCTCCTACGAGCAGTACTTC

v_call: TRBV28
j_call: TRBJ2-4
clone_size: .
d_call: .
cdr3_aa: CASSLRDIQYF
cdr3_nt: TGTGCCAGCAGTCTCCGGGACATTCAGTACTTC

v_call: TRBV2
j_call: TRBJ2-7
clone_size: .
d_call: .
cdr3_aa: CASRREYEQYF
cdr3_nt: TGTGCCAGCCGGAGAGAATACGAGCAGTACTTC

v_call: TRBV5-4
j_call: TRBJ1-2
clone_size: .
d_call: TRBD1
cdr3_aa: CASREQGPYGYTF
cdr3_nt: TGTGCCAGCCGAGAACAGGGGCCCTATGGCTACACCTTC

v_call: TRBV5-1
j_call: TRBJ2-2
clone_size: .
d_call: .
cdr3_aa: CASSLDRNTGELFF
cdr3_nt: TGCGCCAGCAGTTTGGACAGAAACACCGGGGAGCTGTTTTTT

v_call: TRBV7-9
j_call: TRBJ2-1
clone_size: .
d_call: TRBD2
cdr3_aa: CASSMTLGLAGGYNEQFF
cdr3_nt: TGTGCCAGCAGTATGACCTTAGGACTAGCGGGAGGGTACAATGAGCAGTTCTTC

v_call: TRBV18
j_call: TRBJ1-5
clone_size: .
d_call: .
cdr3_aa: CASSPAGDSISNQPQHF
cdr3_nt: TGTGCCAGCTCACCGGCCGGGGACTCTATTAGCAATCAGCCCCAGCATTTT

v_call: TRBV6-5
j_call: TRBJ2-7
clone_size: .
d_call: TRBD1
cdr3_aa: CASSSSPGQGSEQYF
cdr3_nt: TGTGCCAGCAGTTCGTCCCCGGGACAGGGCTCCGAGCAGTACTTC

v_call: TRBV2
j_call: TRBJ2-1
clone_size: .
d_call: TRBD2
cdr3_aa: CASSEAAGAAYNEQFF
cdr3_nt: TGTGCCAGCAGTGAAGCGGCGGGAGCGGCCTACAATGAGCAGTTCTTC

v_call: TRBV2
j_call: TRBJ2-3
clone_size: .
d_call: .
cdr3_aa: CASSFSTASTDTQYF
cdr3_nt: TGTGCCAGCAGTTTTAGTACTGCGAGCACAGATACGCAGTATTTT

v_call: TRBV4-3
j_call: TRBJ2-5
clone_size: .
d_call: TRBD2
cdr3_aa: CASSQEGPSGGFETQYF
cdr3_nt: TGCGCCAGCAGCCAAGAAGGGCCTAGCGGGGGGTTCGAGACCCAGTACTTC

v_call: TRBV18
j_call: TRBJ2-7
clone_size: .
d_call: .
cdr3_aa: CASSPVVSSYEQYF
cdr3_nt: TGTGCCAGCTCACCAGTTGTGAGCTCCTACGAGCAGTACTTC

v_call: TRBV7-9
j_call: TRBJ2-1
clone_size: .
d_call: TRBD1
cdr3_aa: CASSFQGQGTYNEQFF
cdr3_nt: TGTGCCAGCAGCTTCCAAGGACAGGGGACCTACAATGAGCAGTTCTTC

v_call: TRBV5-1
j_call: TRBJ2-7
clone_size: .
d_call: TRBD1
cdr3_aa: CASSLFTGGENEQYF
cdr3_nt: TGCGCCAGCAGCTTGTTTACAGGGGGCGAAAACGAGCAGTACTTC

v_call: TRBV2
j_call: TRBJ2-5
clone_size: few
d_call: TRBD2
cdr3_aa: CASSEGEIAGGRETQYF
cdr3_nt: TGTGCCAGCAGTGAAGGAGAGATAGCGGGGGGGCGAGAGACCCAGTACTTC

v_call: TRBV7-3
j_call: TRBJ2-1
clone_size: .
d_call: TRBD2
cdr3_aa: CASSLTGTSGNRLRNEQFF
cdr3_nt: TGTGCCAGCAGCTTAACAGGCACTAGCGGGAACCGGCTACGCAATGAGCAGTTCTTC

v_call: TRBV11-2
j_call: TRBJ1-2
clone_size: .
d_call: .
cdr3_aa: CASSLGSGYGYGYTF
cdr3_nt: TGTGCCAGCAGCTTAGGGTCAGGGTACGGTTATGGCTACACCTTC

v_call: TRBV20-1
j_call: TRBJ1-2
clone_size: .
d_call: .
cdr3_aa: CSGTGSGYTF
cdr3_nt: TGCAGTGGAACAGGGAGTGGCTACACCTTC

v_call: TRBV27
j_call: TRBJ1-1
clone_size: .
d_call: .
cdr3_aa: CASSLSPDREAFF
cdr3_nt: TGTGCCAGCAGTTTATCCCCCGACAGAGAAGCTTTCTTT

v_call: TRBV4-3
j_call: TRBJ2-2
clone_size: few
d_call: TRBD2
cdr3_aa: CASSAGGTNLLGGGELFF
cdr3_nt: TGCGCCAGCAGCGCGGGCGGGACTAATCTTCTCGGGGGCGGGGAGCTGTTTTTT

v_call: TRBV5-1
j_call: TRBJ1-2
clone_size: few
d_call: .
cdr3_aa: CASSSQDNYGYTF
cdr3_nt: TGCGCCAGCAGCTCGCAGGATAACTATGGCTACACCTTC

v_call: TRBV19
j_call: TRBJ2-2
clone_size: .
d_call: .
cdr3_aa: CATWGGAFGELFF
cdr3_nt: TGTGCCACCTGGGGGGGGGCCTTCGGGGAGCTGTTTTTT

v_call: TRBV5-1
j_call: TRBJ2-1
clone_size: .
d_call: TRBD1
cdr3_aa: CASSPAGDSHNEQFF
cdr3_nt: TGCGCCAGCAGCCCGGCAGGGGACAGTCACAATGAGCAGTTCTTC

v_call: TRBV5-1
j_call: TRBJ2-5
clone_size: .
d_call: .
cdr3_aa: CASSLGTVQETQYF
cdr3_nt: TGCGCCAGCAGCTTGGGGACAGTCCAAGAGACCCAGTACTTC

v_call: TRBV11-2
j_call: TRBJ1-5
clone_size: once
d_call: .
cdr3_aa: CASSLRRGQPQHF
cdr3_nt: TGTGCCAGCAGCTTGCGGAGGGGTCAGCCCCAGCATTTT

v_call: TRBV5-1
j_call: TRBJ2-1
clone_size: .
d_call: .
cdr3_aa: CASSLVGSLASTYNEQFF
cdr3_nt: TGCGCCAGCAGCTTGGTTGGGAGCCTAGCTTCTACCTACAATGAGCAGTTCTTC

v_call: TRBV10-1
j_call: TRBJ2-1
clone_size: .
d_call: .
cdr3_aa: CASRCDEQFF
cdr3_nt: TGCGCCAGCAGGTGCGATGAGCAGTTCTTC

v_call: TRBV4-1
j_call: TRBJ2-7
clone_size: .
d_call: TRBD1
cdr3_aa: CASSPGQGSYEQYF
cdr3_nt: TGCGCCAGCAGCCCGGGACAGGGAAGTTACGAGCAGTACTTC